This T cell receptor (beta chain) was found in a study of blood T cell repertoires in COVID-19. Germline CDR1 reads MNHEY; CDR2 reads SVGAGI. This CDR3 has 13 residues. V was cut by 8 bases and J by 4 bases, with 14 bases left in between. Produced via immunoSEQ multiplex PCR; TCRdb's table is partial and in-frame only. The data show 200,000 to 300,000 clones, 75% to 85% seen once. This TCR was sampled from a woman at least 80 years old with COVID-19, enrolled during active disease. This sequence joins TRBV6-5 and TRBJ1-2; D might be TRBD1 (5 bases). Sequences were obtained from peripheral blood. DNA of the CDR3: TGTGCCAGCGGGGAGGGACGGCGCTATGGCTACACCTTC. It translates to CASGEGRRYGYTF.